One sample yielded the 13 T cell receptor beta chains listed below, sequenced in a study of cytomegalovirus exposure and HLA in healthy donors. Both 60 Vbeta primers and 13 Jbeta primers went into the PCR. Repertoires were generated with immunoSEQ multiplex PCR, while TCRdb's copy carries only in-frame clones and drops some. This table has some 270,000 clones, around 90% appearing once. Specimen: PBMCs. These receptors were taken from a girl aged 2-10 years in good health and CMV-seronegative.

The CDR3 DNA follows: TGTGCTAGTGGATTATCCCCAGGACAGTTCTACTACGAGCAGTACTTC. Encoded protein: CASGLSPGQFYYEQYF. The J gene is TRBJ2-7, the V gene TRBV12-5; D may be TRBD1 (6 bases). The CDR3 length is 16 residues. The ends were cut back, 6 bases at V and 3 bases at J, with 21 bases in the middle. CDR1 and CDR2 from the germline V gene are LGHNT and FRNRAP.

Turning to this clone: The same CDR3 arises from other DNA sequences in this sample as well. CDR3 nucleotides: TGTGCCAGCAGTTTACGAGGGAGGGATCAGCCCCAGCATTTT. It codes for CASSLRGRDQPQHF. The chain joins TRBV27 to TRBJ1-5, with unresolved D. Per germline, CDR1 MNHEY and CDR2 SMNVEV (reference sequence). The CDR3 totals 14 residues. The V and J ends lost 2 bases and 5 bases respectively, with 10 bases between them.

The chain links TRBV5-1 to TRBJ2-1; 10 bases fit TRBD2. Germline V gives CDR1 SGHRS, CDR2 YFSETQ. The CDR3 is made up of 15 amino acids. J was trimmed by 5 bases and V by 1 base; bases with no gene match: 3. The CDR3 spells CASSLPSGRDNEQFF. The DNA for the CDR3 is TGCGCCAGCAGCTTGCCCAGCGGGAGGGACAATGAGCAGTTCTTC. Full variable domain (missing parts from reference TRBV5-1 and TRBJ2-1): KAGVTQTPRYLIKTRGQQVTLSCSPISGHRSVSWYQQTPGQGLQFLFEYFSETQRNKGNFPGRFSGRQFSNSRSEMNVSTLELGDSALYLCASSLPSGRDNEQFFGPGTRLTVL.

The V gene is TRBV28, the J gene TRBJ1-6; D perhaps matches TRBD1 (6 bases). The CDR3 has 14 residues. Germline loops: CDR1 MDHEN, CDR2 SYDVKM. Trimming removed 9 bases at V and 7 bases at J, with 16 bases between. CDR3 region: CASARGQLNSPLHF. CDR3 sequence (DNA): TGTGCCAGTGCCAGAGGACAGCTAAATTCACCCCTCCACTTT. The entire variable domain, with the rest obtained from reference TRBV28 and TRBJ1-6, is as follows: DVKVTQSSRYLVKRTGEKVFLECVQDMDHENMFWYRQDPGLGLRLIYFSYDVKMKEKGDIPEGYSVSREKKERFSLILESASTNQTSMYLCASARGQLNSPLHFGNGTRLTVT.

The chain has TRBV9 and TRBJ2-7; TRBD1 agrees at 7 bases. Germline V lookup: CDR1 SGDLS, CDR2 YYNGEE. The CDR3 extends over 17 amino acids. With 3 bases clipped from V and 2 bases from J, the junction kept 14 bases outside the gene matches. As DNA, the CDR3 is TGTGCCAGCAGCGCCAGGACCGGGACAGCGAACACCTACGAGCAGTACTTC. Its protein product is CASSARTGTANTYEQYF. Using reference TRBV9 and TRBJ2-7 for the parts outside the CDR3, the full variable domain is DSGVTQTPKHLITATGQRVTLRCSPRSGDLSVYWYQQSLDQGLQFLIQYYNGEERAKGNILERFSAQQFPDLHSELNLSSLELGDSALYFCASSARTGTANTYEQYFGPGTRLTVT.

The chain has TRBV20-1 and TRBJ2-5; D call uncertain. V was pared by 3 bases and J by 5 bases, with 4 bases between. Per germline, CDR1 DFQATT and CDR2 SNEGSKA (reference sequence). The CDR3 totals 10 residues. DNA for the CDR3: TGCAGTGCTAGCTCTGAGACCCAGTACTTC. Protein product: CSASSETQYF.

This chain uses TRBV5-1 with TRBJ1-5; D is possibly TRBD1 (5 bases). The germline V gene has CDR1 SGHRS and CDR2 YFSETQ. The V gene lost 0 bases and the J gene lost 3 bases, with 10 bases spanning the gap. The CDR3 runs 15 residues. CDR3 protein: CASSLGDSHNQPQHF. CDR3 DNA: TGCGCCAGCAGCTTGGGCGACAGCCACAATCAGCCCCAGCATTTT. Using reference TRBV5-1 and TRBJ1-5 for the parts outside the CDR3, the full variable domain is KAGVTQTPRYLIKTRGQQVTLSCSPISGHRSVSWYQQTPGQGLQFLFEYFSETQRNKGNFPGRFSGRQFSNSRSEMNVSTLELGDSALYLCASSLGDSHNQPQHFGDGTRLSIL.

The V and J genes are TRBV19 and TRBJ2-1; 10 bases line up with TRBD2. The germline V gene has CDR1 LNHDA and CDR2 SQIVND (reference sequence). V was clipped by 6 bases and J by 7 bases; unmatched bases: 12. The CDR3 is 16 amino acids. This chain's CDR3 is CASSSGGGLYPNEQFF. In DNA, the CDR3 is TGTGCCAGTAGCAGCGGGGGGGGCCTGTATCCGAATGAGCAGTTCTTC.

This clone has a single count. The chain has TRBV15 and TRBJ1-4; 7 bases are shared with TRBD1. CDR1 LNHNV and CDR2 YYDKDF come from the germline V gene (reference sequence). The junction had 4 bases not matched to a gene; V was cut back by 0 bases and J by 6 bases. CDR3 length: 15 residues. The CDR3 is CATSRDRGKHEKLFF. CDR3 bases: TGTGCCACCAGCAGAGACAGGGGGAAACATGAAAAACTGTTTTTT.

The chain uses TRBV27 and TRBJ2-5, with 10 nucleotides matching TRBD1. There are 15 residues in the CDR3. The germline CDR1 and CDR2 sequences are MNHEY and SMNVEV (reference sequence). Unmatched junction bases numbered 3, after V lost 2 bases and J lost 3 bases. In DNA form, the CDR3 reads TGTGCCAGCAGTTTAGGACAGGGGGTGAAAGAGACCCAGTACTTC. Protein sequence: CASSLGQGVKETQYF.

The chain uses TRBV28 and TRBJ2-3; TRBD2 might be the D (7 bases). The V and J ends lost 6 bases and 2 bases respectively, with 18 bases between them. The CDR3 runs 16 residues. In germline, CDR1 is MDHEN, CDR2 SYDVKM. CDR3 nucleotides: TGTGCCAGCAGAGGCGGGGGCTCCGCAACCACAGATACGCAGTATTTT. It yields the protein CASRGGGSATTDTQYF.

This clone occurred once. The genes are TRBV9 and TRBJ2-1; 13 bases line up with TRBD2. This CDR3 contains 20 residues. CDR1 is SGDLS, CDR2 YYNGEE, per germline. V dropped 0 bases and J dropped 3; count of bases not matched to a gene: 12. CDR3 sequence: CASSVAPGTSGDRLYNEQFF. Written as DNA, the CDR3 is TGTGCCAGCAGCGTAGCTCCCGGGACTAGCGGGGACCGACTCTACAATGAGCAGTTCTTC.

The chain joins TRBV7-6 to TRBJ2-2; possibly TRBD2 for D (6 bases). V lost 5 bases and J lost 1, with 14 bases in between. CDR1 SGHVS and CDR2 FNYEAQ come from the germline V gene. The CDR3 runs to 16 residues. The CDR3 loop is CASSPTGVVNTGELFF. As DNA, the CDR3 is TGTGCCAGCAGCCCCACGGGGGTCGTGAACACCGGGGAGCTGTTTTTT. The entire variable domain, with the rest obtained from reference TRBV7-6 and TRBJ2-2, is as follows: GAGVSQSPRYKVTKRGQDVALRCDPISGHVSLYWYRQALGQGPEFLTYFNYEAQQDKSGLPNDRFSAERPEGSISTLTIQRTEQRDSAMYRCASSPTGVVNTGELFFGEGSRLTVL.